This record covers a single TCR beta chain. These data belong to a study of T cell changes during pregnancy in multiple sclerosis. Assay used: immunoSEQ multiplex PCR; TCRdb lists only in-frame clones, some missing. The repertoire consists of tens of thousands of clones, with about 91% occurring once and the leading ten covering roughly 3%. Specimen: CD8+ T cells from peripheral blood mononuclear cells, collected in the second trimester of pregnancy. The sequence was collected from a female donor with multiple sclerosis, enrolled in a pregnancy study.

In nucleotides, the CDR3 is TGCGCCAGCAGCCAACGGACTAGCGGCTCCTACGAGCAGTACTTC. This gives the protein CASSQRTSGSYEQYF. The V gene is TRBV4-3, the J gene TRBJ2-7; 10 bases are a match to TRBD2. The CDR3 has 15 residues. J lost 0 bases, V lost 2 bases, and 1 base had no gene match. CDR1 and CDR2 from the germline V gene are LGHNA and YSLEER.